Many counts were recorded for the clone carrying this T cell receptor (beta chain). The antigen is not known. The germline gives CDR1 SGHVS, CDR2 FQNEAQ. V was shortened by 5 bases and J by 0 bases, with 12 bases between the two germline ends. The length of the CDR3 is 15 residues. These data come from a study of T cells after yellow fever vaccination. MiXCR was run by TCRdb on the 5' RACE reads, yielding one entry per CDR3 protein. This table holds 250,000 or so distinct CDR3 sequences, 3.6% found once. Findings and caveats of the study: After the booster, around 95% of CD4 and just over 85% of CD8 primary-response clones were re-detected. It was the secondary response that reached its peak faster, day 5 versus 15, but it was weaker.

Sequenced material: PBMCs, taken 15 days after the yellow fever booster vaccination. The clonotype originates from a man younger than 30 who received the YFV17D yellow fever vaccine. The rearrangement uses TRBV7-8 and TRBJ2-3; D is tentatively TRBD1 or TRBD2 (5 bases each). CDR3 residues: CASSTGTASTDTQYF. CDR3 nucleotides: TGTGCCAGCAGCACCGGGACGGCTAGCACAGATACGCAGTATTTT.